What follows is one TCR beta chain and its context. Its specificity is unknown. The sample is drawn from a study of lymphopenia after photon versus proton radiotherapy. General observations from the study: After the lymphocyte nadir, photon-treated repertoires showed oligoclonal expansion, especially of CD8+ Temra cells. Relative stability marked proton patients; photon patients lost diversity and naive cells. Survival link was tested only in deceased patients; proton benefit remains a possibility. Post-nadir TCR diversity decline inversely tracked overall survival among those who died.

The protocol was immunoSEQ multiplex PCR, while the TCRdb copy is restricted to in-frame clones and leaves out a portion. The sample yields about 20,000 clones, 80% to 90% seen once. CDR1 is SGDLS, CDR2 YYNGEE, per germline. Trimming pared 2 bases from V and 0 bases from J, leaving 3 bases between. This CDR3 is built from 13 residues. The rearrangement joins TRBV9 to TRBJ1-3; D not resolved. The sequencing here drew on peripheral blood, taken from a patient treated with proton-based radiotherapy. This clonotype was sampled from a man between 65 and 85 years old with pancreatic cancer. CDR3 in amino acids: CASSVNSGNTIYF. As DNA, the CDR3 is TGTGCCAGCAGCGTCAACTCTGGAAACACCATATATTTT.